The present T cell receptor beta chain was sequenced within a study of CD8+ T cells in alopecia areata. Study summary: The study gave treated patients oral tofacitinib at 5 to 10 mg twice daily. Study-wide results and caveats: TCRs were shared less clearly across patients than in mice, possibly for HLA-related reasons.

On this clone itself: Its target is unknown.

Isolated RNA was reverse transcribed into cDNA used as the sequencing template. Sequenced by immunoSEQ multiplex PCR; TCRdb stores in-frame clones only, minus some. This sample carries some 120,000 clones, 58% of them seen once, and the ten largest clones take 3.5% to 5.5%. Germline V lookup: CDR1 MGHRA, CDR2 YSYEKL. The CDR3 totals 14 residues. The ends lost 0 bases at V and 9 bases at J; junction bases unmatched: 4. In alopecia areata patients, both lesional scalp punch biopsies and peripheral blood were collected. The researchers isolated CD4+ and CD8+ T cells from PBMCs by sorting. The specimen was CD4+ T cells sorted from blood, collected at week 0. The chain links TRBV4-1 to TRBJ1-5, with 8 positions matching TRBD1. This receptor was taken from a human donor with alopecia areata. For the CDR3, the DNA is TGCGCCAGCAGCCAAGACAGGGGGCTAGGGCCCCAGCATTTT. Amino acid sequence: CASSQDRGLGPQHF.